This T cell receptor beta chain was sequenced for a study of cytomegalovirus exposure and HLA in healthy donors. Deletions cut 0 bases from V and 4 bases from J, with 14 bases between. Germline V CDR1 and CDR2: LGHNA, YSLEER. The length of the CDR3 is 16 residues. Clones were sequenced by immunoSEQ multiplex PCR, and TCRdb holds only the in-frame ones, with some missing. The table records about 150,000 clones, less than 90% of them present only once. The sequenced sample was PBMCs. The rearrangement links TRBV4-3 to TRBJ2-3; unclear D gene. The sequence was obtained from a man between 18 and 29 years old in good health and CMV-seropositive. CDR3 nucleotide sequence: TGCGCCAGCAGCCAAGATCTATCTGGTTCCCCAGATACGCAGTATTTT. Protein product: CASSQDLSGSPDTQYF.